The rows below give T cell receptor beta chains drawn from one sample of a study of blood T cell repertoires in COVID-19. Produced via immunoSEQ multiplex PCR; TCRdb's table is partial and in-frame only. Of fewer than 150,000 clones listed, around 79% are singletons. Sequencing was done on a sample of peripheral blood. Receptors were obtained from a man between 50 and 59 years old with acute or convalescent COVID-19. CDR3s include the opening cysteine and the closing phenylalanine or tryptophan.

v_gene	j_gene	CDR3aa
TRBV7-8	TRBJ1-4	CASSFGQGAYEKLFF
TRBV3-1/TRBV3-2	TRBJ2-1	CASSLWRDGNEQFF
TRBV19	TRBJ1-4	CASIGEQDNEKLFF
TRBV19	TRBJ1-6	CASSIGRGSSPLHF
TRBV19	TRBJ1-4	CASRGTSAGSNEKLFF
TRBV20-1	TRBJ2-1	CSASKTALAGFGDNEQFF
TRBV21-1	TRBJ2-5	CAGGPTSGRETQYF
TRBV6-5	TRBJ1-2	CASSRTWDSYGYTF
TRBV5-1	TRBJ2-7	CASSLRARTGEQYF
TRBV19	TRBJ2-7	CASSAPSGGFYEQYF
TRBV5-1	TRBJ2-5	CASEPLPSGAGETQYF
TRBV28	TRBJ1-3	CASKLDRGLGNTIYF
TRBV27	TRBJ2-5	CANHGGRLADIQETQYF
TRBV5-1	TRBJ2-5	CASSGGTGGYQETQYF
TRBV11-2	TRBJ1-5	CASRSRDRALYSNQPQHF
TRBV5-4	TRBJ1-2	CASSLLGEGYTF
TRBV7-2	TRBJ2-1	CASSPGSTSYNEQFF
TRBV7-3	TRBJ1-2	CASSFLGGSYTF
TRBV12-3/TRBV12-4	TRBJ2-1	CASSLASGSEQFF
TRBV19	TRBJ1-2	CASSILAGGDYGYTF
TRBV6-5	TRBJ1-2	CASTRGTGKLYTF
TRBV4-2	TRBJ2-3	CASSQDGGGGADTQYF
TRBV27	TRBJ1-5	CASSRSTGTNSNQPQHF
TRBV24-1	TRBJ2-1	CATSEAGGFSSYNEQFF
TRBV7-7	TRBJ1-5	CASSSTGFGNQPQHF
TRBV5-6	TRBJ1-1	CASSLALGLNTEAFF
TRBV6-5	TRBJ2-7	CASNPTGEGEQYF
TRBV19	TRBJ2-1	CASSTGTSGYNEQFF
TRBV5-5	TRBJ1-1	CASSWERNTEAFF
TRBV24-1	TRBJ2-1	CATSPQGNEQFF
TRBV27	TRBJ2-3	CASSIRIDISTDTQYF
TRBV6-6	TRBJ2-1	CASSYSGETNEQFF
TRBV7-9	TRBJ2-1	CASSLLAGVYNEQFF
TRBV29-1	TRBJ2-3	CSVDGRGTEGDTQYF
TRBV5-4	TRBJ2-2	CASSLRTGNTGELFF
TRBV18	TRBJ2-7	CASSLRPEVGQYF
TRBV7-3	TRBJ1-6	CASSLVGTRDSPLHF
TRBV14	TRBJ1-1	CASSPLTGIHGTEAFF
TRBV5-1	TRBJ2-1	CASREGIGAEDEQFF
TRBV7-8	TRBJ1-2	CASSSANGLNNYGYTF
TRBV9	TRBJ2-3	CASSVEGGASTDTQYF
TRBV6-4	TRBJ2-1	CASSDSGTSIYNEQFF